Shown below are 10 T cell receptor beta chains from a single sample sequenced in a study of OX40 agonist ivuxolimab in advanced cancers. TCRdb keeps only in-frame clones here, not all; method: immunoSEQ multiplex PCR. The sample lists about 58,000 clones, roughly nine tenths occurring once. The sequences come from CD4+ or CD8+ T cells sorted from blood, collected in a trial of the OX40 agonist ivuxolimab. These receptors came from an adult with an advanced solid tumor such as melanoma, head and neck, liver or kidney cancer.

The CDR3 DNA reads as TGTGCCAGCAGCTTCGCCGATCGGGAGCCCCAGCATTTT. Protein: CASSFADREPQHF. This chain joins TRBV7-9 and TRBJ1-5, with unresolved D. The CDR3 has 13 residues. The germline CDR1 and CDR2 sequences are SEHNR and FQNEAQ (reference sequence). V lost 3 bases and J 8 bases, leaving 11 bases between the germline ends.

The chain combines TRBV7-2 with TRBJ1-3; D gene unclear. The V end lost 1 base, the J end lost 2 bases, and 6 bases lay between the germline ends. The germline V gene has CDR1 SGHTA and CDR2 FQGNSA. CDR3 length: 14 residues. CDR3 nucleotide sequence: TGTGCCAGCAGCTTAGATATCCCTGGAAACACCATATATTTT. Translation gives CASSLDIPGNTIYF.

This chain connects TRBV7-9 to TRBJ2-7; 14 bases line up with TRBD2. Germline trimming cut 3 bases from V and 5 bases from J; bases unmatched to any gene: 9. The CDR3 is 17 amino acids. Germline lookup yields CDR1 SEHNR and CDR2 FQNEAQ (reference sequence). DNA of the CDR3: TGTGCCAGCAGCTTTGGGACTAGCGGGAGAAGGGTCCACGAGCAGTACTTC. Translated, it gives CASSFGTSGRRVHEQYF. The variable domain in full, with the rest retrieved from reference TRBV7-9 and TRBJ2-7, is DTGVSQNPRHKITKRGQNVTFRCDPISEHNRLYWYRQTLGQGPEFLTYFQNEAQLEKSRLLSDRFSAERPKGSFSTLEIQRTEQGDSAMYLCASSFGTSGRRVHEQYFGPGTRLTVT.

This chain connects TRBV7-9 to TRBJ2-1; D remains ambiguous. This CDR3 comprises 15 residues. Germline V gene data show CDR1 as SEHNR and CDR2 as FQNEAQ (reference sequence). V gave up 1 base and J gave up 6 bases, with 13 bases separating them. CDR3 residues: CASSLGSVLANEQFF. The CDR3 DNA sequence: TGTGCCAGCAGCTTAGGGTCTGTCCTTGCCAATGAGCAGTTCTTC. Based on the CDR3 plus reference TRBV7-9 and TRBJ2-1, the full variable domain is DTGVSQNPRHKITKRGQNVTFRCDPISEHNRLYWYRQTLGQGPEFLTYFQNEAQLEKSRLLSDRFSAERPKGSFSTLEIQRTEQGDSAMYLCASSLGSVLANEQFFGPGTRLTVL.

The chain uses TRBV28 and TRBJ1-2; D ambiguous. Germline CDR1 and CDR2: MDHEN and SYDVKM. The CDR3 length is 13 residues. Trimming pared 3 bases from V and 4 bases from J, leaving 9 bases between. This CDR3 is CASSLTSSYGYTF. CDR3 coding DNA: TGTGCCAGCAGTTTGACCTCTTCCTATGGCTACACCTTC.

The chain employs TRBV4-2 and TRBJ2-3; D is perhaps TRBD2 (5 bases). The germline V gene has CDR1 LGHNA and CDR2 YNFKEQ. CDR3 size: 17 residues. V was trimmed by 4 bases and J by 2 bases, leaving 19 bases between them. For the CDR3, the DNA is TGTGCCAGCAGCCGAGTCGAGCGTGGGGAGAACACAGATACGCAGTATTTT. Its protein product is CASSRVERGENTDTQYF.

The V and J genes are TRBV5-6 and TRBJ2-1; TRBD2 matches at 12 bases. V dropped 3 bases and J dropped 3; count of bases not matched to a gene: 1. Germline V gene sequence: CDR1 SGHDT, CDR2 YYEEEE. The length of the CDR3 is 15 residues. CDR3 in amino acids: CASSSGLAGYNEQFF. The DNA of the CDR3 is TGTGCCAGCAGCTCGGGACTAGCGGGCTACAATGAGCAGTTCTTC.

V usage is TRBV19 and J usage is TRBJ1-4, with 8 nucleotides matching TRBD1. V was clipped by 3 bases and J by 8 bases; unmatched bases: 14. The CDR3 has 17 residues. Germline CDR1 is LNHDA and CDR2 is SQIVND (reference sequence). The CDR3 loop is CASSIGSGGPVGEKLFF. The CDR3 DNA is TGTGCCAGTAGTATCGGGTCAGGGGGCCCGGTCGGCGAAAAACTGTTTTTT.

This sequence joins TRBV28 and TRBJ2-5, with no clear D. Germline-derived CDR1 and CDR2 are MDHEN and SYDVKM. Trimming cost V 5 bases and J 5 bases, with 9 bases left between them. The CDR3 spans 12 residues. The CDR3 protein is CASSPFAETQYF. The CDR3 coding sequence is TGTGCCAGCAGTCCTTTCGCCGAGACCCAGTACTTC.

V usage is TRBV2 and J usage is TRBJ2-3; D unclear. V was cut by 7 bases and J by 3 bases, with 14 bases left in between. CDR3 length equals 14 residues. The germline V gene has CDR1 SNHLY and CDR2 FYNNEI. The CDR3 DNA reads TGTGCCAGCACTCTCCTGGGCAGTACAGATACGCAGTATTTT. It codes for CASTLLGSTDTQYF.